Here is one TCR beta chain with its context. The antigen remains unidentified. The record originates from a study of OX40 agonist ivuxolimab in advanced cancers. TCRdb keeps only in-frame clones here, not all; method: immunoSEQ multiplex PCR. The sample lists about 21,000 clones; 80% to 90% were seen once. Study results and caveats: Certain nonresponders additionally had low normalized T-cell clonal expansion.

Sampled blood was obtained at baseline, cycle 4 day 1, and cycle 7 day 1. This TCR was sampled from an adult with an advanced solid tumor such as melanoma, head and neck, liver or kidney cancer. The sample in question was CD4+ or CD8+ T cells sorted from blood, obtained in a trial of the OX40 agonist ivuxolimab.

The CDR3 coding sequence is TGTGCCAGCAGTGACTCGAAGGCGCGGGAGGGCCTCAACGAGCAGTACTTC. Its translation: CASSDSKAREGLNEQYF. The chain uses TRBV6-4 and TRBJ2-7, with 9 bases aligning to TRBD2. Germline CDR1 is MRHNA and CDR2 is SNTAGT. The junction had 11 bases not matched to a gene; V was cut back by 0 bases and J by 5 bases. This CDR3 contains 17 residues.